This T cell receptor beta chain is from a study of T cell responses to AZD1222 COVID-19 vaccine. As to this clone: What it binds is not known.

Sequencing was performed with immunoSEQ multiplex PCR; in TCRdb, only in-frame clones are kept and a portion is missing. The sample lists roughly 150,000 clones, around nine tenths occurring once. Trimming at V came to 5 bases and at J to 8 bases, leaving 4 bases not matched to a gene. The CDR3 sequence is 15 residues long. The germline CDR1 and CDR2 sequences are MDHEN and SYDVKM. Findings of the study overall: The peak T cell response came first, and repertoires were sampled only after it.

This clonotype was obtained from an adult who received the AZD1222 COVID-19 vaccine. Material: peripheral blood, obtained 28 days after the second AZD1222 dose. The chain carries TRBV28 and TRBJ2-2; 14 positions match TRBD2. DNA of the CDR3: TGTGCCAGCAGTGGGGGGACTAGCGGGAGTGGGGAGCTGTTTTTT. Translating gives CASSGGTSGSGELFF. The complete variable domain, with remaining parts taken from reference TRBV28 and TRBJ2-2, reads DVKVTQSSRYLVKRTGEKVFLECVQDMDHENMFWYRQDPGLGLRLIYFSYDVKMKEKGDIPEGYSVSREKKERFSLILESASTNQTSMYLCASSGGTSGSGELFFGEGSRLTVL.